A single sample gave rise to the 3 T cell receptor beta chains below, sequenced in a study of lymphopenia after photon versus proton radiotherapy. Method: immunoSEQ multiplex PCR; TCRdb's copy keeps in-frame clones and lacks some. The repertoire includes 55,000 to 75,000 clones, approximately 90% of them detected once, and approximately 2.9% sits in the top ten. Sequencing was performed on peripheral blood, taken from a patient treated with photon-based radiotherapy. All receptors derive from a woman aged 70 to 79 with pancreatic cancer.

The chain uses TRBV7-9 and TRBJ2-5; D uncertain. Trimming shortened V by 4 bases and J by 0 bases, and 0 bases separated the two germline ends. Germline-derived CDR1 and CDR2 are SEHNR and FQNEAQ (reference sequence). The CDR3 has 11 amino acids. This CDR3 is CASSYQETQYF. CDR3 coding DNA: TGTGCCAGCAGCTACCAAGAGACCCAGTACTTC.

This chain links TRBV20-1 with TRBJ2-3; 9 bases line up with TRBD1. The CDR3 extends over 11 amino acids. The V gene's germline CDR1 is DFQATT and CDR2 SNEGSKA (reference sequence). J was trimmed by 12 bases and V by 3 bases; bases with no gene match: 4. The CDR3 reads CSARTGGSQYF. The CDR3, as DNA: TGCAGTGCTAGGACAGGGGGGTCACAGTATTTT.

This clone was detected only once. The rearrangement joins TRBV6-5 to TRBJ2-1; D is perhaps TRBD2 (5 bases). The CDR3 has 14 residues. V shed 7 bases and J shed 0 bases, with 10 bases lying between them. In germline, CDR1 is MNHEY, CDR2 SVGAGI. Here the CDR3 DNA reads TGTGCCAGCAATCGGGGAAACTCCTACAATGAGCAGTTCTTC. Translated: CASNRGNSYNEQFF.